This T cell receptor (beta chain) was profiled in a study of T cell responses to AZD1222 COVID-19 vaccine. Study as a whole: Pooling of second doses given at about 4 or about 12 weeks was done. Study conclusions and caveats: Without day 14 samples, only post-peak T cell repertoires were studied.

Turning to this clone: Its antigen is not known.

The data were produced by immunoSEQ multiplex PCR, yet TCRdb's version contains in-frame clones alone and is incomplete. This table has approximately 180,000 clones, around 94% appearing once. CDR1 and CDR2 from the germline V gene are MNHEY and SVGAGI. The CDR3 runs to 13 residues. The V end lost 11 bases, the J end lost 2 bases, and 15 bases lay between the germline ends. This TCR was recovered from an adult in good health. The specimen was peripheral blood, collected on day 0 of AZD1222 vaccination. The chain combines TRBV6-5 with TRBJ2-5; no firm D call. The CDR3 nucleotides are TGTGCCTCTAGGACGACCAATCAAGAGACCCAGTACTTC. It encodes CASRTTNQETQYF.